A selection of T cell receptor beta chains follows, all from one sample in a study of beta chain features in type 1 diabetes. Produced via immunoSEQ multiplex PCR; TCRdb's table is partial and in-frame only. The sample consists of almost 350,000 clones, 7% to 9% of them appearing once. Sequenced sample: central memory CD4+ T cells from blood. The receptors were sampled from a woman under 30 in good health. Each CDR3 is given with its conserved first and last residue. A D gene is named only where the DNA matches it firmly.

j_call d_call v_call cdr3_aa
TRBJ1-1 - TRBV25-1 CASRQGFTNTEAFF
TRBJ1-1 TRBD1 TRBV5-1 CASSLFGQGARATNTEAFF
TRBJ2-3 - TRBV4-2 CASSQVDADTDTQYF
TRBJ2-2 - TRBV11-1 CASSLPREVTGELFF
TRBJ2-3 - TRBV18 CASSLDTSTDTQYF
TRBJ2-7 - TRBV14 CASSQIPGRLDEQYF
TRBJ2-6 - TRBV28 CASRGGYSGANVLTF
TRBJ1-1 - TRBV11-1 CASSLAGYTEAFF
TRBJ2-5 - TRBV5-4 CASSGGTYQETQYF
TRBJ2-2 - TRBV18 CASSPPRPNTGELFF
TRBJ2-3 TRBD1 TRBV6-5 CASSYGTGTDTQYF
TRBJ2-7 TRBD2 TRBV4-1 CASSQLAGLNEQYF
TRBJ2-1 - TRBV27 CASSWGQQPGEQFF